A selection of T cell receptor beta chains follows, all from one sample in a study of cytomegalovirus exposure and HLA in healthy donors. TCRdb's table, derived via immunoSEQ multiplex PCR, lists solely in-frame clones and lacks some. The table includes more than 150,000 clones, roughly 82% detected once. Sequences were obtained from PBMCs. The receptors stem from a girl under 10 years old in good health and CMV-seropositive. The CDR3 runs from the conserved cysteine through the conserved F or W. The order of the fields is D gene, clone size, V gene, J gene, CDR3 length, CDR3 DNA, CDR3 protein. A D gene is named only where the DNA matches it firmly. A clone size is listed for some rows: how often the clone was seen (once, few, many), or a class if it is expanded.

D gene: NA; clone size: NA; V gene: TRBV5-1; J gene: TRBJ1-3; CDR3 length: 14; CDR3 DNA: TGCGCCAGCAGCTTGGGAGATACTGGAAACACCATATATTTT; CDR3 protein: CASSLGDTGNTIYF
D gene: NA; clone size: few; V gene: TRBV4-1; J gene: TRBJ2-7; CDR3 length: 15; CDR3 DNA: TGCGCCAGCAGCCAAGGAGTAAGCGAGGTTTACGCGCAGTACTTC; CDR3 protein: CASSQGVSEVYAQYF
D gene: NA; clone size: NA; V gene: TRBV15; J gene: TRBJ2-5; CDR3 length: 14; CDR3 DNA: TGTGCCACCAGCAGAGATCCCCGCGGAGAGACCCAGTACTTC; CDR3 protein: CATSRDPRGETQYF
D gene: NA; clone size: NA; V gene: TRBV6-5; J gene: TRBJ2-1; CDR3 length: 15; CDR3 DNA: TGTGCCAGCAGTTACGGGGGCTTCACCTACAATGAGCAGTTCTTC; CDR3 protein: CASSYGGFTYNEQFF
D gene: TRBD1; clone size: NA; V gene: TRBV28; J gene: TRBJ2-2; CDR3 length: 15; CDR3 DNA: TGTGCCAGCAGTTTCAGGACAGGGATCACCGGGGAGCTGTTTTTT; CDR3 protein: CASSFRTGITGELFF
D gene: NA; clone size: NA; V gene: TRBV7-2; J gene: TRBJ1-5; CDR3 length: 13; CDR3 DNA: TGTGCCAGCACCGCAGACGGCGGACAGCCCCAGCATTTT; CDR3 protein: CASTADGGQPQHF
D gene: NA; clone size: NA; V gene: TRBV7-3; J gene: TRBJ2-3; CDR3 length: 12; CDR3 DNA: TGTGCCAGCAGCTTAAGCGGGGTCACGCAGTATTTT; CDR3 protein: CASSLSGVTQYF
D gene: TRBD1; clone size: NA; V gene: TRBV28; J gene: TRBJ2-7; CDR3 length: 15; CDR3 DNA: TGTGCCAGCAGTTTAGTGGACAGGGGCTCTCTGGAGCAGTACTTC; CDR3 protein: CASSLVDRGSLEQYF
D gene: NA; clone size: NA; V gene: TRBV6-1; J gene: TRBJ1-2; CDR3 length: 14; CDR3 DNA: TGTGCCAGCAGTGAAGGGACAGCGGTTTATGGCTACACCTTC; CDR3 protein: CASSEGTAVYGYTF
D gene: NA; clone size: NA; V gene: TRBV5-4; J gene: TRBJ2-2; CDR3 length: 16; CDR3 DNA: TGTGCCAGCAGCTTGGTCTCCGGTACGAACACCGGGGAGCTGTTTTTT; CDR3 protein: CASSLVSGTNTGELFF
D gene: NA; clone size: NA; V gene: TRBV19; J gene: TRBJ2-7; CDR3 length: 11; CDR3 DNA: TGTGCCAGTATTGGGCCCAGCGAGCAGTACTTC; CDR3 protein: CASIGPSEQYF
D gene: TRBD1; clone size: NA; V gene: TRBV6-5; J gene: TRBJ2-5; CDR3 length: 13; CDR3 DNA: TGTGCCAGCAGTACCGACAGGGTGGGGGAGCAGTACTTC; CDR3 protein: CASSTDRVGEQYF
D gene: TRBD1; clone size: NA; V gene: TRBV6-6; J gene: TRBJ2-7; CDR3 length: 14; CDR3 DNA: TGTGCCAGCAGTCAGGGACAGGGGGCTTACGAGCAGTACTTC; CDR3 protein: CASSQGQGAYEQYF
D gene: NA; clone size: NA; V gene: TRBV7-8; J gene: TRBJ2-7; CDR3 length: 12; CDR3 DNA: TGTGCCAGCAGCTTATCCTCAGGGGAGCAGTACTTC; CDR3 protein: CASSLSSGEQYF
D gene: NA; clone size: NA; V gene: TRBV2; J gene: TRBJ2-3; CDR3 length: 15; CDR3 DNA: TGTGCCAGCAGTGAAGTAATCTCCCGGGCGGGCACGCAGTATTTT; CDR3 protein: CASSEVISRAGTQYF
D gene: TRBD1; clone size: few; V gene: TRBV5-1; J gene: TRBJ1-1; CDR3 length: 16; CDR3 DNA: TGCGCCAGCGCCCCGGGACAGGGGGCGTCGAGCACTGAAGCTTTCTTT; CDR3 protein: CASAPGQGASSTEAFF
D gene: TRBD2; clone size: once; V gene: TRBV10-1; J gene: TRBJ2-4; CDR3 length: 17; CDR3 DNA: TGCGCCAGCAGTGAACTAGCGATAGATCCTCCCAAAAACATTCAGTACTTC; CDR3 protein: CASSELAIDPPKNIQYF
D gene: NA; clone size: NA; V gene: TRBV15; J gene: TRBJ2-4; CDR3 length: 12; CDR3 DNA: TGTGCCACCAGCAGAGATAAGGGGGTACCTTACTTC; CDR3 protein: CATSRDKGVPYF
D gene: TRBD2; clone size: NA; V gene: TRBV5-4; J gene: TRBJ2-1; CDR3 length: 16; CDR3 DNA: TGTGCCAGCAGCTTTAGCGGGAGGGAAGTCTGGAATGAGCAGTTCTTC; CDR3 protein: CASSFSGREVWNEQFF
D gene: NA; clone size: NA; V gene: TRBV2; J gene: TRBJ1-1; CDR3 length: 12; CDR3 DNA: TGTGCCAGCAGTGCCGGGGTACGGAAGGCTTTCTTT; CDR3 protein: CASSAGVRKAFF
D gene: TRBD1; clone size: NA; V gene: TRBV13; J gene: TRBJ1-1; CDR3 length: 15; CDR3 DNA: TGTGCCAGCAGCCGAAATACAGGGGTTGGCACTGAAGCTTTCTTT; CDR3 protein: CASSRNTGVGTEAFF
D gene: NA; clone size: NA; V gene: TRBV12-5; J gene: TRBJ1-1; CDR3 length: 13; CDR3 DNA: TGTGCTAGTGCTCTACTAAGGGGTACTGAAGCTTTCTTT; CDR3 protein: CASALLRGTEAFF
D gene: NA; clone size: NA; V gene: TRBV27; J gene: TRBJ2-7; CDR3 length: 14; CDR3 DNA: TGTGCCAGCAGTCGGGTAGGCTCCTCCTACGAGCAGTACTTC; CDR3 protein: CASSRVGSSYEQYF
D gene: NA; clone size: NA; V gene: TRBV5-6; J gene: TRBJ1-1; CDR3 length: 14; CDR3 DNA: TGTGCCAGCAGCTTTGAAAACAGGAACACTGAAGCTTTCTTT; CDR3 protein: CASSFENRNTEAFF
D gene: TRBD2; clone size: NA; V gene: TRBV5-1; J gene: TRBJ2-7; CDR3 length: 19; CDR3 DNA: TGCGCCAGCAGCTCGGTTCCCCAGACTAGCGGGAGGTGGGCCTACGAGCAGTACTTC; CDR3 protein: CASSSVPQTSGRWAYEQYF
D gene: TRBD1; clone size: NA; V gene: TRBV2; J gene: TRBJ1-4; CDR3 length: 14; CDR3 DNA: TGTGCCAGCAGTCAGGGGGGCAGAGGGGGAAAACTGTTTTTT; CDR3 protein: CASSQGGRGGKLFF
D gene: TRBD1; clone size: NA; V gene: TRBV14; J gene: TRBJ2-7; CDR3 length: 19; CDR3 DNA: TGTGCCAGCAGCCAAGGGTGGGACAGGGTTCACCGAAATGGTGCCGAGCAGTACTTC; CDR3 protein: CASSQGWDRVHRNGAEQYF
D gene: NA; clone size: NA; V gene: TRBV29-1; J gene: TRBJ2-7; CDR3 length: 13; CDR3 DNA: TGCAGCGTGAACAAGGACACCCAAGACGAGCAGTACTTC; CDR3 protein: CSVNKDTQDEQYF
D gene: TRBD1; clone size: NA; V gene: TRBV9; J gene: TRBJ2-7; CDR3 length: 13; CDR3 DNA: TGTGCCAGCAGCCCTCGGACAGGGTACGAGCAGTACTTC; CDR3 protein: CASSPRTGYEQYF
D gene: NA; clone size: NA; V gene: TRBV7-3; J gene: TRBJ2-5; CDR3 length: 11; CDR3 DNA: TGTGCCAGCAGCCCCCGAGAGACCCAGTACTTC; CDR3 protein: CASSPRETQYF
D gene: NA; clone size: NA; V gene: TRBV5-1; J gene: TRBJ1-2; CDR3 length: 14; CDR3 DNA: TGCGCCAGCTTTTCATACCTGGGAGGGGATGGCTACACCTTC; CDR3 protein: CASFSYLGGDGYTF
D gene: NA; clone size: NA; V gene: TRBV5-1; J gene: TRBJ2-7; CDR3 length: 15; CDR3 DNA: TGCGCCAGCACCCTAGGTGTGGCCACGGTCTACGAGCAGTACTTC; CDR3 protein: CASTLGVATVYEQYF
D gene: NA; clone size: NA; V gene: TRBV19; J gene: TRBJ1-1; CDR3 length: 11; CDR3 DNA: TGTGCCAGTAGTATCTCGGCTGAAGCTTTCTTT; CDR3 protein: CASSISAEAFF
D gene: NA; clone size: NA; V gene: TRBV6-1; J gene: TRBJ2-1; CDR3 length: 15; CDR3 DNA: TGTGCCAGCAGTGAACTATTGACAAGGTACAATGAGCAGTTCTTC; CDR3 protein: CASSELLTRYNEQFF
D gene: NA; clone size: NA; V gene: TRBV7-2; J gene: TRBJ1-2; CDR3 length: 17; CDR3 DNA: TGTGCCAGCAGCGACACGACCCTCACAGGGACATTCTATGGCTACACCTTC; CDR3 protein: CASSDTTLTGTFYGYTF
D gene: TRBD1; clone size: NA; V gene: TRBV9; J gene: TRBJ2-2; CDR3 length: 17; CDR3 DNA: TGTGCCAGCAGCGCCGGGACAGGGAGTACGGTCACCGGGGAGCTGTTTTTT; CDR3 protein: CASSAGTGSTVTGELFF
D gene: TRBD1; clone size: NA; V gene: TRBV4-1; J gene: TRBJ2-7; CDR3 length: 13; CDR3 DNA: TGCGCCAGCAGCCCGTCAGGGGGATACGAGCAGTACTTC; CDR3 protein: CASSPSGGYEQYF
D gene: TRBD1; clone size: NA; V gene: TRBV12-5; J gene: TRBJ1-6; CDR3 length: 19; CDR3 DNA: TGTGCTAGTGGTTTCCTCGGGACAGCATCGAGCTCCTATAATTCACCCCTCCACTTT; CDR3 protein: CASGFLGTASSSYNSPLHF
D gene: TRBD1; clone size: NA; V gene: TRBV10-3; J gene: TRBJ2-1; CDR3 length: 18; CDR3 DNA: TGTGCCATCAGTCCCAGGGGCGGGACAGGGGCCATCTACAATGAGCAGTTCTTC; CDR3 protein: CAISPRGGTGAIYNEQFF
D gene: NA; clone size: NA; V gene: TRBV7-6; J gene: TRBJ2-5; CDR3 length: 15; CDR3 DNA: TGTGCCAGCAGCCCCAGAGAGGGTTGGGGAGAGACCCAGTACTTC; CDR3 protein: CASSPREGWGETQYF
D gene: NA; clone size: NA; V gene: TRBV27; J gene: TRBJ2-3; CDR3 length: 15; CDR3 DNA: TGTGCCAGCAGTCCTCCCGGGGGAAGGACAGATACGCAGTATTTT; CDR3 protein: CASSPPGGRTDTQYF
D gene: NA; clone size: NA; V gene: TRBV4-1; J gene: TRBJ1-4; CDR3 length: 18; CDR3 DNA: TGCGCCAGCAGCTCTAGCGGGGAGGAGGAATATCCTAGTGAAAAACTGTTTTTT; CDR3 protein: CASSSSGEEEYPSEKLFF
D gene: NA; clone size: NA; V gene: TRBV12-5; J gene: TRBJ1-1; CDR3 length: 13; CDR3 DNA: TGTGCTAGTGGCGGCCGACGGGGCACTGAAGCTTTCTTT; CDR3 protein: CASGGRRGTEAFF
D gene: TRBD1; clone size: NA; V gene: TRBV6-4; J gene: TRBJ2-2; CDR3 length: 15; CDR3 DNA: TGTGCCAGCAGTGAGGGACAGGGAATCGCCGGGGAGCTGTTTTTT; CDR3 protein: CASSEGQGIAGELFF
D gene: TRBD1; clone size: NA; V gene: TRBV19; J gene: TRBJ1-2; CDR3 length: 13; CDR3 DNA: TGTGCCAGTATGGGGGGACAGCAGTATGGCTACACCTTC; CDR3 protein: CASMGGQQYGYTF
D gene: NA; clone size: NA; V gene: TRBV5-1; J gene: TRBJ1-2; CDR3 length: 16; CDR3 DNA: TGCGCCAGCAGCTTAACGCAGGGGACCCTTAACTATGGCTACACCTTC; CDR3 protein: CASSLTQGTLNYGYTF
D gene: NA; clone size: NA; V gene: TRBV28; J gene: TRBJ2-7; CDR3 length: 17; CDR3 DNA: TGTGCCAGCAGTCCGTGGGACACCCCTCCGAATCTCTACGAGCAGTACTTC; CDR3 protein: CASSPWDTPPNLYEQYF
D gene: TRBD1; clone size: NA; V gene: TRBV28; J gene: TRBJ1-2; CDR3 length: 14; CDR3 DNA: TGTGCCAGCGCGGACAGGGCCCCCGCAGGAGGCTACACCTTC; CDR3 protein: CASADRAPAGGYTF
D gene: NA; clone size: once; V gene: TRBV10-2; J gene: TRBJ1-6; CDR3 length: 13; CDR3 DNA: TGCGCCAGCATGGGGCCGAACAATTCACCCCTCCACTTT; CDR3 protein: CASMGPNNSPLHF
D gene: TRBD1; clone size: NA; V gene: TRBV28; J gene: TRBJ2-7; CDR3 length: 12; CDR3 DNA: TGTGCTGTGGGACAGGGGACCTACGAGCAGTACTTC; CDR3 protein: CAVGQGTYEQYF